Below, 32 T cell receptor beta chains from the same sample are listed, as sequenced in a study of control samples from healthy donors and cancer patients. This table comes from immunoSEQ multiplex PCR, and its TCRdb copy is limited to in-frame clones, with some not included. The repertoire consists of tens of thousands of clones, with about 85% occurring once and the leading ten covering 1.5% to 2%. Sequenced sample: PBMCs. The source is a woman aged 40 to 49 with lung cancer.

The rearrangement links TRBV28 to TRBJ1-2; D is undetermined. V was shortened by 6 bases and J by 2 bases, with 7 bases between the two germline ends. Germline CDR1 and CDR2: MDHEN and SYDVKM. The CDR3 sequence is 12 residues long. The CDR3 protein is CASRAVNYGYTF. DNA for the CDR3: TGTGCCAGCAGAGCAGTAAACTATGGCTACACCTTC.

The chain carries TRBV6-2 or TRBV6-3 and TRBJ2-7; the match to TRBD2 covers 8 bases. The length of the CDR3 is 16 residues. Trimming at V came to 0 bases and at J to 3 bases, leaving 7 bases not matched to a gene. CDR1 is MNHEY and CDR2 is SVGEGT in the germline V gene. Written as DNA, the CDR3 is TGTGCCAGCAGTTACTCGACGGGGACTAGAGGCTACGAGCAGTACTTC. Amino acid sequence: CASSYSTGTRGYEQYF.

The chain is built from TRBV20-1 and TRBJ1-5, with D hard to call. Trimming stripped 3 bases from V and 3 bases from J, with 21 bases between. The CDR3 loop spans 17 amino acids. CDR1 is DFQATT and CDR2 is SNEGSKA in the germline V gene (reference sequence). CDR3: CSASPLSSLYLNQPQHF. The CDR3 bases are TGCAGTGCTAGTCCCCTGAGCAGCCTATACCTCAATCAGCCCCAGCATTTT.

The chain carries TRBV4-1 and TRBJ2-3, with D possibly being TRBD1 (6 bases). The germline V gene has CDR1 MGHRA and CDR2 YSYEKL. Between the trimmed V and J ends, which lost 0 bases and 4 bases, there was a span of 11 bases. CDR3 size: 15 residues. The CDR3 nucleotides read TGCGCCAGCAGCCAAGAACCCCAGGGGCCAGATACGCAGTATTTT. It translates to CASSQEPQGPDTQYF.

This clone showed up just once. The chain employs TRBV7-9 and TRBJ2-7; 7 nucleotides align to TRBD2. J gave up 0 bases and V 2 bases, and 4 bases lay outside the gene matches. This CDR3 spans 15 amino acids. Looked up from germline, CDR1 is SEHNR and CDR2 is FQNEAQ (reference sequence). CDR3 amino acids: CASSLKAGSSYEQYF. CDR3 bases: TGTGCCAGCAGCTTAAAAGCGGGGAGCTCCTACGAGCAGTACTTC.

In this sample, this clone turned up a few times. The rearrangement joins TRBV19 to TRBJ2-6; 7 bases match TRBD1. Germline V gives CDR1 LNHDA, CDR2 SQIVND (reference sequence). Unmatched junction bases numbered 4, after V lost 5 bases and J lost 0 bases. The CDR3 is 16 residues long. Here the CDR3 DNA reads TGTGCCAGTAGTGCCCGGGACAGCTCTGGGGCCAACGTCCTGACTTTC. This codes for CASSARDSSGANVLTF. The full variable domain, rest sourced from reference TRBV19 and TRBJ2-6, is DGGITQSPKYLFRKEGQNVTLSCEQNLNHDAMYWYRQDPGQGLRLIYYSQIVNDFQKGDIAEGYSVSREKKESFPLTVTSAQKNPTAFYLCASSARDSSGANVLTFGAGSRLTVL.

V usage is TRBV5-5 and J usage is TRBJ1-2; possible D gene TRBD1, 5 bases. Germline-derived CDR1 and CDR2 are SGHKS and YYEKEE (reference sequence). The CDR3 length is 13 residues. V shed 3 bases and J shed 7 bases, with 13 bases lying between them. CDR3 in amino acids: CASSSLGDFGYTF. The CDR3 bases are TGTGCCAGCAGCTCCTTAGGGGATTTTGGCTACACCTTC.

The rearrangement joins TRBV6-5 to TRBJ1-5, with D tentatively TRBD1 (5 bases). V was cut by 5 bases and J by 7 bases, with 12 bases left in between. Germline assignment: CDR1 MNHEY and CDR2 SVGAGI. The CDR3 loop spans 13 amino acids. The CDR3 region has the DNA TGTGCCAGCAGTAGGGGAGCGTGGCAGCCCCAGCATTTT. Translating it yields CASSRGAWQPQHF.

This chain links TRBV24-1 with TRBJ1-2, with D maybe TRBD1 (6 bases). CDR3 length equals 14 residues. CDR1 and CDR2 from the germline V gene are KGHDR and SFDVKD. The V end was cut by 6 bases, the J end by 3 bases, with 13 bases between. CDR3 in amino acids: CATSSGGLHYGYTF. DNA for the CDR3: TGTGCCACCAGTTCTGGGGGGCTTCACTATGGCTACACCTTC.

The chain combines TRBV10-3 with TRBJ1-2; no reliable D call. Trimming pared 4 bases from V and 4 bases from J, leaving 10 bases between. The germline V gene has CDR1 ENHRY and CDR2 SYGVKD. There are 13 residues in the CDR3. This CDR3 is CAISADLSYGYTF. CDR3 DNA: TGTGCCATCAGTGCCGACCTATCCTATGGCTACACCTTC.

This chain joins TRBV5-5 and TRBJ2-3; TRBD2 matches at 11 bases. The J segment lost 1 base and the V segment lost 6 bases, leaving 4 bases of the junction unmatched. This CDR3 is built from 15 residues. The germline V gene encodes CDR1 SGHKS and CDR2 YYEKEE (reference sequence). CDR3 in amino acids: CASILTSGGTDTQYF. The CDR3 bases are TGTGCCAGCATTCTGACTAGCGGGGGCACAGATACGCAGTATTTT. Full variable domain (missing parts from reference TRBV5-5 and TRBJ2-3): DAGVTQSPTHLIKTRGQQVTLRCSPISGHKSVSWYQQVLGQGPQFIFQYYEKEERGRGNFPDRFSARQFPNYSSELNVNALLLGDSALYLCASILTSGGTDTQYFGPGTRLTVL.

The CDR3 DNA sequence: TGTGCCAGCAGCGTTGACTCACAAGAGACCCAGTACTTC. Translating it yields CASSVDSQETQYF. The chain links TRBV7-7 to TRBJ2-5; no firm D call. V lost 5 bases to trimming and J lost 2 bases, with 9 bases between them. The germline V gene has CDR1 SSHAT and CDR2 FNYEAQ (reference sequence). This CDR3 contains 13 residues.

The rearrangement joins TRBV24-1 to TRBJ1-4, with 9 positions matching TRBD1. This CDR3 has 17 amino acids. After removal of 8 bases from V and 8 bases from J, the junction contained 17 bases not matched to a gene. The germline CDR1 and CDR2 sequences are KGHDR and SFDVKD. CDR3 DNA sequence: TGTGCCACCACCGTCATTGGGGCCGGGACAGGGAAGGAAAAACTGTTTTTT. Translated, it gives CATTVIGAGTGKEKLFF.

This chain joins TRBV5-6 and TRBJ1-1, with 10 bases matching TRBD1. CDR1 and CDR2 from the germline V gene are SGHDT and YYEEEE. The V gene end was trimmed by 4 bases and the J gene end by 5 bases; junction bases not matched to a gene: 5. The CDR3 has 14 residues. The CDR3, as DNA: TGTGCCAGCAGCAGGGGACAGGGGAGGACTGAAGCTTTCTTT. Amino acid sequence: CASSRGQGRTEAFF. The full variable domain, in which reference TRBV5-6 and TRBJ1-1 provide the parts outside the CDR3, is DAGVTQSPTHLIKTRGQQVTLRCSPKSGHDTVSWYQQALGQGPQFIFQYYEEEERQRGNFPDRFSGHQFPNYSSELNVNALLLGDSALYLCASSRGQGRTEAFFGQGTRLTVV.

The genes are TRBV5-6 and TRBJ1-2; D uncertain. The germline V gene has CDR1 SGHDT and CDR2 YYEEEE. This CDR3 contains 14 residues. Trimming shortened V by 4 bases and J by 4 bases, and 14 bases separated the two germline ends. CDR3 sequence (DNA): TGTGCCAGCAGCATCGGACTGGGCGGCTATGGCTACACCTTC. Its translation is CASSIGLGGYGYTF.

The CDR3 bases are TGTGCCAGCAGTTACTCTCTAAGCTCTGGAAACACCATATATTTT. This sequence encodes CASSYSLSSGNTIYF. This chain uses TRBV6-6 with TRBJ1-3; no reliable D call. The CDR3 is 15 amino acids. Per the germline V gene, CDR1 is MNHNY and CDR2 is SVGAGI (reference sequence). The V end was cut by 0 bases, the J end by 0 bases, with 6 bases between.

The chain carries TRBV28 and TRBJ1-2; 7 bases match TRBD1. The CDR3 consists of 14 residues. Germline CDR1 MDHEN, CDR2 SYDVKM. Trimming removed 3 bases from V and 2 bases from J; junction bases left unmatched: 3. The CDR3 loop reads CASSFTGENYGYTF. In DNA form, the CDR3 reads TGTGCCAGCAGTTTCACAGGGGAGAACTATGGCTACACCTTC.

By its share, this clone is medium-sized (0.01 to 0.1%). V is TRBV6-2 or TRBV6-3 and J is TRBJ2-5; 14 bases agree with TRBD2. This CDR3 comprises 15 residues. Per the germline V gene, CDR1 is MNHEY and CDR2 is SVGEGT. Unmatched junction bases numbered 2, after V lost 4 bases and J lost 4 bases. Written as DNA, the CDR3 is TGTGCCAGCAGTTTGACTAGCGGGGGGGCAGAGACCCAGTACTTC. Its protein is CASSLTSGGAETQYF.

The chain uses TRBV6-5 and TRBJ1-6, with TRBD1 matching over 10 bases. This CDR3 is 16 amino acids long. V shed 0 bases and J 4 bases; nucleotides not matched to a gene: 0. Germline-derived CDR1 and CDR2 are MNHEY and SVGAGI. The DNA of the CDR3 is TGTGCCAGCAGTTACTCGGACAGGGGGTATAATTCACCCCTCCACTTT. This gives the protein CASSYSDRGYNSPLHF.

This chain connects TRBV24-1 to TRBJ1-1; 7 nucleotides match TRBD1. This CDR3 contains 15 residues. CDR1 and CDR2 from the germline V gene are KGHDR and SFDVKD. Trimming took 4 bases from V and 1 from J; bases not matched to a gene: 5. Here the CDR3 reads CATSESGTANTEAFF. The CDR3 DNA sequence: TGTGCCACCAGTGAATCCGGGACAGCGAACACTGAAGCTTTCTTT.

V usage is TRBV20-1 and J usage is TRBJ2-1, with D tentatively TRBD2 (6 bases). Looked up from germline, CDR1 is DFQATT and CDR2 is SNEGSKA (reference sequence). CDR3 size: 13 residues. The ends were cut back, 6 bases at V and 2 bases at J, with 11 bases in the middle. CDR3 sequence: CSASSGTYNEQFF. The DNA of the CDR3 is TGCAGTGCGAGTAGCGGCACCTACAATGAGCAGTTCTTC.

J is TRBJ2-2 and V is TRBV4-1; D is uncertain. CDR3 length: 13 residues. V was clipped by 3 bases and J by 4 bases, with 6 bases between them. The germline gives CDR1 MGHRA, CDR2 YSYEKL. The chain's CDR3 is CASSHPLTGELFF. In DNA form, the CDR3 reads TGCGCCAGCAGCCACCCTCTCACCGGGGAGCTGTTTTTT.

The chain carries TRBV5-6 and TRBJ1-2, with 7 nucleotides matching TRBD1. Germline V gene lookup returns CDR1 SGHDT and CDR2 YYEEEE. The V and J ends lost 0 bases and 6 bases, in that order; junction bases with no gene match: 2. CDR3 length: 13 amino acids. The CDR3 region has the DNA TGTGCCAGCAGCTTGGGACAGGGAGATGGCTACACCTTC. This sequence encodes CASSLGQGDGYTF.

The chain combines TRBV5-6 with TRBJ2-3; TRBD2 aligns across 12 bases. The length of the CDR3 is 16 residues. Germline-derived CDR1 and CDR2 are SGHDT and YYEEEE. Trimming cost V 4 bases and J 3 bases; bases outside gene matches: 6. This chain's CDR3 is CASSIQTSGGTDTQYF. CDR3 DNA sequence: TGTGCCAGCAGCATTCAAACTAGCGGGGGGACAGATACGCAGTATTTT.

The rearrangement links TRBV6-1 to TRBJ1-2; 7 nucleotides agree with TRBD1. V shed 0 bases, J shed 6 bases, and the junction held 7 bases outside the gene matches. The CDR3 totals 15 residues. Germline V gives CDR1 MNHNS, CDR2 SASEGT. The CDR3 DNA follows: TGTGCCAGCAGTGAAGCAAGGAGGGGGCGGAATGGCTACACCTTC. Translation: CASSEARRGRNGYTF.

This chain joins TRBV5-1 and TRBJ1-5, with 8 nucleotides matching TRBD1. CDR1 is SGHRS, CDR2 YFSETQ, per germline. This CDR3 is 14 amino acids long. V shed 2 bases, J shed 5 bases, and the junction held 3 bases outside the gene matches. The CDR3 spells CASSLGTGDQPQHF. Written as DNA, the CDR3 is TGCGCCAGCAGCTTAGGGACAGGTGATCAGCCCCAGCATTTT.

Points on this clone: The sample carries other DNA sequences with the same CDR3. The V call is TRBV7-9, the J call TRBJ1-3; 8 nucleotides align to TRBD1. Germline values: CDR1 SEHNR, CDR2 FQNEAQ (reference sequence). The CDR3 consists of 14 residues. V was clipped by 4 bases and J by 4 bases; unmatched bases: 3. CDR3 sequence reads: CASSSTGDGNTIYF. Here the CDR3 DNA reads TGTGCCAGCAGCTCGACAGGGGACGGAAACACCATATATTTT.

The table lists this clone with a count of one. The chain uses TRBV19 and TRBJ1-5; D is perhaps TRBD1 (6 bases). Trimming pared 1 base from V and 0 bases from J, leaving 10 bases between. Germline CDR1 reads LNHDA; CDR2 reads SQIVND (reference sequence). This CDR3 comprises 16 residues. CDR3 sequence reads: CASSIGGTLSNQPQHF. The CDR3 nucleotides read TGTGCCAGTAGTATAGGGGGGACACTTAGCAATCAGCCCCAGCATTTT.

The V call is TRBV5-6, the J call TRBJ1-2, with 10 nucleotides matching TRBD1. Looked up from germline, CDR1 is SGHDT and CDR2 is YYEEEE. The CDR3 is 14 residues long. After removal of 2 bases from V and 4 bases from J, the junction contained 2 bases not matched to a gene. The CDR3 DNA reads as TGTGCCAGCAGCTTCCGGGACAGGGGCTATGGCTACACCTTC. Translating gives CASSFRDRGYGYTF.

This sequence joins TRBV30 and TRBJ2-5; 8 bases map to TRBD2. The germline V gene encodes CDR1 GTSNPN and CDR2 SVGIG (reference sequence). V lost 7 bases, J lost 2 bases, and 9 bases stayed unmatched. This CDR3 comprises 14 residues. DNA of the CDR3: TGTGCCTTCTTAGCGGGGATAAAACAAGAGACCCAGTACTTC. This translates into CAFLAGIKQETQYF.

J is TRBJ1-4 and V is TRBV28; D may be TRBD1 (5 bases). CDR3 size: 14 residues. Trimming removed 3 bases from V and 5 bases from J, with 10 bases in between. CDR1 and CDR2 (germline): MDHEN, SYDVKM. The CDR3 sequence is CASSLWGENEKLFF. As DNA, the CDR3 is TGTGCCAGCAGTTTGTGGGGCGAGAATGAAAAACTGTTTTTT.

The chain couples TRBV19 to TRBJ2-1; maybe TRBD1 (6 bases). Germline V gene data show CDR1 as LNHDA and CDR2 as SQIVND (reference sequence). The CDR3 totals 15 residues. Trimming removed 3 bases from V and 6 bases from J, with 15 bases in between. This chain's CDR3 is CASSILQGSSNEQFF. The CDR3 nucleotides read TGTGCCAGTAGTATCCTACAGGGATCTTCCAATGAGCAGTTCTTC.